A single sample gave rise to the 10 T cell receptor beta chains below, sequenced in a study of CD8+CD57+ T cells in acquired aplastic anemia. Investigators profiled TCR beta VDJ and CDR3 from genomic DNA template. MiXCR, run by TCRdb on the reads, gives a single entry per CDR3 protein. This table has some 180,000 distinct CDR3 sequences, 45% to 50% appearing once. Material: sorted CD4+, CD8+, or CD8+CD57+ T cells (not recorded which) from PBMCs. Receptors originate from a human donor in good health.

In this sample, this clonotype turned up many times. This chain links TRBV4-2 with TRBJ2-7; D perhaps matches TRBD1 (5 bases). The CDR3 sequence is 14 residues long. V shed 0 bases and J shed 3 bases, with 9 bases lying between them. The germline V gene encodes CDR1 LGHNA and CDR2 YNFKEQ. The CDR3 loop is CASSQERTSYEQYF. In nucleotides, the CDR3 is TGTGCCAGCAGCCAAGAGAGGACAAGCTACGAGCAGTACTTC.

The J gene is TRBJ1-1, the V gene TRBV10-3, with unresolved D. Germline V gene sequence: CDR1 ENHRY, CDR2 SYGVKD. The CDR3 spans 14 residues. Between the trimmed V and J ends, which lost 3 bases and 7 bases, there was a span of 15 bases. CDR3 region: CAISDFNRAGEAFF. In nucleotides, the CDR3 is TGTGCCATCAGTGACTTCAACAGAGCAGGTGAAGCTTTCTTT.

This clonotype was seen only a few times. CDR3 in amino acids: CATARGSNQPQHF. The CDR3, as DNA: TGTGCCACGGCGCGGGGGAGCAATCAGCCCCAGCATTTT. The V call is TRBV24-1, the J call TRBJ1-5, with D possibly being TRBD1 (5 bases). Germline V gene sequence: CDR1 KGHDR, CDR2 SFDVKD. Trimming removed 10 bases at V and 1 base at J, with 10 bases between. This CDR3 has 13 residues.

This clonotype was observed a handful of times. One base away lies a much larger clone, so this may be a sequencing read error. The V and J genes are TRBV24-1 and TRBJ2-3; no firm D call. CDR1 and CDR2 (germline): KGHDR, SFDVKD. The CDR3 runs 16 residues. The CDR3 DNA follows: TGTGCCACCAGTGACCCGGGCCTCTCTGGCACAGATACGCGGTATTTT. Translation gives CATSDPGLSGTDTRYF.

In regard to this clonotype: The junction and the germline gene differ at one end; a read error may be behind it. V and J are TRBV7-3 and TRBJ2-5, with 11 nucleotides matching TRBD2. CDR3 length: 15 amino acids. The germline V gene encodes CDR1 SGHTA and CDR2 FQGTGA. The CDR3 loop is CASSLTSGSLETQYF. In DNA, the CDR3 is TGTGCCAGCAGTTTAACTAGCGGGAGTTTGGAGACCCAGTACTTC.

The CDR3 DNA reads as TGTGCCATCAGTGAGTTGAAAGAGGGTTACTACGAGCAGTACTTC. Amino acids: CAISELKEGYYEQYF. This chain connects TRBV10-3 to TRBJ2-7; D is possibly TRBD2 (5 bases). This CDR3 comprises 15 residues. Germline CDR1 ENHRY, CDR2 SYGVKD. The V end lost 1 base, the J end lost 3 bases, and 13 bases lay between the germline ends.

This clonotype showed up many times. This chain joins TRBV5-8 and TRBJ2-6; the D gene is possibly TRBD1 (6 bases). V lost 1 base and J 4 bases, leaving 12 bases between the germline ends. The CDR3 is 16 residues long. Looked up from germline, CDR1 is SGHTS and CDR2 is YDEGEE. The CDR3 spells CASSLMWGRGANVLTF. As DNA, the CDR3 is TGTGCCAGCAGCTTGATGTGGGGGCGGGGGGCCAACGTCCTGACTTTC.

The genes are TRBV12-3 or TRBV12-4 and TRBJ1-2; unclear D gene. CDR3 length: 13 residues. The ends were cut back, 8 bases at V and 2 bases at J, with 12 bases in the middle. CDR3 DNA: TGTGCCAGCCGATTGCAAGGGAACTATGGCTACACCTTC. It specifies CASRLQGNYGYTF.

This clonotype showed up many times. V and J are TRBV20-1 and TRBJ2-1, with 14 bases matching TRBD2. Germline V lookup: CDR1 DFQATT, CDR2 SNEGSKA (reference sequence). The CDR3 extends over 16 amino acids. CDR3 in amino acids: CSGLAGGQPKYNEQFF. In DNA form, the CDR3 reads TGCAGCGGACTAGCGGGAGGCCAACCTAAGTACAATGAGCAGTTCTTC.

This clonotype was detected once. V and J are TRBV2 and TRBJ1-6; D not resolved. Trimming stripped 9 bases from V and 2 bases from J, with 11 bases between. This CDR3 has 14 residues. Germline lookup yields CDR1 SNHLY and CDR2 FYNNEI. CDR3 sequence reads: CASRPLPYNSPLHF. The CDR3 coding sequence is TGTGCCAGTAGACCGTTGCCCTATAATTCACCCCTCCACTTT.